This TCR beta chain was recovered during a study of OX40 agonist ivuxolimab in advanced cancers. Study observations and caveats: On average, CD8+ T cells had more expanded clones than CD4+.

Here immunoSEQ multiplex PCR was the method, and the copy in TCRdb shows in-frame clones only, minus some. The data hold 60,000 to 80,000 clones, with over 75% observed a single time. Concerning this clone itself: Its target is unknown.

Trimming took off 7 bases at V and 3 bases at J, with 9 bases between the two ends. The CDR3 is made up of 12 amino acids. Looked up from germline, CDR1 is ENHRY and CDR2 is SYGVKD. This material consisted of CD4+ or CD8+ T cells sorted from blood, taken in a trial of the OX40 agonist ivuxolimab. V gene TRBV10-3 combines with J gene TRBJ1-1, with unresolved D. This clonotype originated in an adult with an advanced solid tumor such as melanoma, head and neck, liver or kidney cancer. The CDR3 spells CAIKMADTEAFF. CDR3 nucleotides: TGTGCCATCAAAATGGCCGACACTGAAGCTTTCTTT.